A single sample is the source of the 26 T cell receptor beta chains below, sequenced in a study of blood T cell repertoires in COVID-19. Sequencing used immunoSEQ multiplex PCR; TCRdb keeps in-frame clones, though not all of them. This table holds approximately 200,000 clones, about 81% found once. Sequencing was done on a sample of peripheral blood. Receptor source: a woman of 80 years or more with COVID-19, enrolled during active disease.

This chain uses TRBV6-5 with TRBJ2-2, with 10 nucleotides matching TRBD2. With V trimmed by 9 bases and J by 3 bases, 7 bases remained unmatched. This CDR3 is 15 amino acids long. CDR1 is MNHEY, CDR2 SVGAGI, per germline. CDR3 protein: CASSSGRIDTGELFF. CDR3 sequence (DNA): TGTGCCAGTTCTAGCGGGAGAATAGACACCGGGGAGCTGTTTTTT.

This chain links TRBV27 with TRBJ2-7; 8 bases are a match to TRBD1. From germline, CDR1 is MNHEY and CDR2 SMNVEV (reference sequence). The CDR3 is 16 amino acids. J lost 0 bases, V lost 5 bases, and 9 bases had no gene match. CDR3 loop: CASSPLRTGPSYEQYF. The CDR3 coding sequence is TGTGCCAGCAGTCCCCTCAGGACAGGGCCCTCCTACGAGCAGTACTTC.

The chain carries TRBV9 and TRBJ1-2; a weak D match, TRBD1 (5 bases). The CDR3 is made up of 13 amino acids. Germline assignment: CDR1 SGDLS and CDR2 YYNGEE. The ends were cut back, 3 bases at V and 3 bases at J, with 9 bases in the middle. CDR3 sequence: CASSEGKDYGYTF. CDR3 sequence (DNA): TGTGCCAGCAGCGAGGGGAAGGACTATGGCTACACCTTC.

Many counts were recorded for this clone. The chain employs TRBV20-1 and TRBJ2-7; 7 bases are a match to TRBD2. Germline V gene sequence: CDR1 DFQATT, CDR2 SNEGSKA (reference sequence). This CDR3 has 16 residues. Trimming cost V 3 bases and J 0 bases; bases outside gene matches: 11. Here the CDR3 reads CSASPPGLISSYEQYF. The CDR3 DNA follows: TGCAGTGCTAGTCCCCCGGGACTAATAAGCTCCTACGAGCAGTACTTC.

The CDR3 DNA reads as TGCAGTGCTAGTCTAACTAGCGGGAAGCCCTACGAGCAGTACTTC. It codes for CSASLTSGKPYEQYF. The J gene is TRBJ2-7, the V gene TRBV20-1; TRBD2 agrees at 10 bases. This CDR3 spans 15 amino acids. V lost 3 bases to trimming and J lost 2 bases; unmatched junction nucleotides: 7. Germline V gene lookup returns CDR1 DFQATT and CDR2 SNEGSKA (reference sequence).

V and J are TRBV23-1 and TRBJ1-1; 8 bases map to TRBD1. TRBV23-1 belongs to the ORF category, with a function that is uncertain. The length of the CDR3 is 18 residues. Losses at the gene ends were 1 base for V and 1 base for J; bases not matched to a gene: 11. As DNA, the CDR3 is TGCGCCAGCAGTCAATGGGGTACAGGGGGGCAGGCGAACACTGAAGCTTTCTTT. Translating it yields CASSQWGTGGQANTEAFF.

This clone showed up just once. The CDR3 protein is CASSPMTGREQETQYF. DNA for the CDR3: TGTGCCAGCAGCCCCATGACGGGCCGGGAGCAAGAGACCCAGTACTTC. The chain has TRBV3-1 (or the pseudogene TRBV3-2) and TRBJ2-5; TRBD2 might be the D (6 bases). The CDR3 runs 16 residues. Germline V gene data show CDR1 as LGHDT and CDR2 as YNNKEL (reference sequence). V was clipped by 4 bases and J by 2 bases, with 17 bases between them.

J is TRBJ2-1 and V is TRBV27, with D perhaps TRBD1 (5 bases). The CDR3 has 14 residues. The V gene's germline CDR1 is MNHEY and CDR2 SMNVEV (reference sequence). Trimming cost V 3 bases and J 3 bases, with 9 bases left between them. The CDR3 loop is CASSFDSLYNEQFF. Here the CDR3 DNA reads TGTGCCAGCAGTTTCGACAGCCTCTACAATGAGCAGTTCTTC.

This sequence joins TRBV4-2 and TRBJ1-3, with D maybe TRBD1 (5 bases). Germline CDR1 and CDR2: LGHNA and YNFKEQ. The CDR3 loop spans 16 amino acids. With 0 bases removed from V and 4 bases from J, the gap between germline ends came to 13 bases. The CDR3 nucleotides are TGTGCCAGCAGCCAAGATGGGGGGGGATCCGGAAACACCATATATTTT. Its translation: CASSQDGGGSGNTIYF.

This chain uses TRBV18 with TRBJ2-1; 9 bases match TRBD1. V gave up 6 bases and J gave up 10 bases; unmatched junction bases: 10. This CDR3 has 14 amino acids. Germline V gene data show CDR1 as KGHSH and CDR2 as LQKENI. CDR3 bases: TGTGCCAGCTCTCCCTCGGGACAGGGCGGCGAGCAGTTCTTC. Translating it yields CASSPSGQGGEQFF.

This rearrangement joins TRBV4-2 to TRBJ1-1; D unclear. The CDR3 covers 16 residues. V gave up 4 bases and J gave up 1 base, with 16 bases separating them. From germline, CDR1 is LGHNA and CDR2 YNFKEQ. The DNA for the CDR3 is TGTGCCAGCAGCCTTTCTATCGAGGGAAGGAACACTGAAGCTTTCTTT. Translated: CASSLSIEGRNTEAFF.

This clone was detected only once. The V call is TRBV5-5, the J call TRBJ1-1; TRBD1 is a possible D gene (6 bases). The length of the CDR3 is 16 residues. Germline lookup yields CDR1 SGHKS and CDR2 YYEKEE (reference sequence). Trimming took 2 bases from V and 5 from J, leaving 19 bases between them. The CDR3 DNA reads TGTGCCAGCAGCTTCTCAATTGGGGGCTTGAGTACTGAAGCTTTCTTT. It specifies CASSFSIGGLSTEAFF.

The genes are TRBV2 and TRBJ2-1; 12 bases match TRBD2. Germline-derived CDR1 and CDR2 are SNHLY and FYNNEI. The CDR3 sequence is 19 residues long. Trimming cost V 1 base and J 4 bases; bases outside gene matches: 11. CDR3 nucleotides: TGTGCCAGCAGTGAAGGGGTGACGACTAGCGGGAGTTGGTACAATGAGCAGTTCTTC. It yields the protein CASSEGVTTSGSWYNEQFF. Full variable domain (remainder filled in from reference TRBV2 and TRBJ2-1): EPEVTQTPSHQVTQMGQEVILRCVPISNHLYFYWYRQILGQKVEFLVSFYNNEISEKSEIFDDQFSVERPDGSNFTLKIRSTKLEDSAMYFCASSEGVTTSGSWYNEQFFGPGTRLTVL.

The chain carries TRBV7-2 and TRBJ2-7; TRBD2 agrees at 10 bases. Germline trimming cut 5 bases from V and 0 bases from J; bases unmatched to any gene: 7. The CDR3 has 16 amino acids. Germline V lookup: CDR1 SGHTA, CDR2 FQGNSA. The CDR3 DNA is TGTGCCAGCAGCATCCCCGGGACTAGCGCCTCCTACGAGCAGTACTTC. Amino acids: CASSIPGTSASYEQYF.

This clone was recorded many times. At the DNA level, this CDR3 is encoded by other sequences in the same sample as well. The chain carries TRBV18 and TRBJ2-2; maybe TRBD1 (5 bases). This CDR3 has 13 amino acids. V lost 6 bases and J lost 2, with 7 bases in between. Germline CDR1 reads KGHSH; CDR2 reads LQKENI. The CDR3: CASSGQNTGELFF. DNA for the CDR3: TGTGCCAGCTCGGGGCAAAACACCGGGGAGCTGTTTTTT.

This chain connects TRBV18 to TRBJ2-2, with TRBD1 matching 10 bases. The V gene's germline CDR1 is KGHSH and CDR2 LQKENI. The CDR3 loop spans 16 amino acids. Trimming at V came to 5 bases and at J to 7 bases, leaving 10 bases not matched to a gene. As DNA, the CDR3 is TGTGCCAGCTCAGCCCGACAGGGGGCAACGGTCGGGGAGCTGTTTTTT. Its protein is CASSARQGATVGELFF.

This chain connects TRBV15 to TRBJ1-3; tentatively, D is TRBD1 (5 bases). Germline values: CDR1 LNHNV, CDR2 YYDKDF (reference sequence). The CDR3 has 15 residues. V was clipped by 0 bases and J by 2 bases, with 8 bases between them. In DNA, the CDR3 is TGTGCCACCAGCAGAGATCGGGGGGCTGGAAACACCATATATTTT. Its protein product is CATSRDRGAGNTIYF.

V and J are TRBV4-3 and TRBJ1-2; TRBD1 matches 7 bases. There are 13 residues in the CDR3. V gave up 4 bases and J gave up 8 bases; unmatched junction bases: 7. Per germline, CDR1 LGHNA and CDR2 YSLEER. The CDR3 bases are TGCGCCAGCAGCCTGATACAGGGGAGAGGCTACACCTTC. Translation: CASSLIQGRGYTF.

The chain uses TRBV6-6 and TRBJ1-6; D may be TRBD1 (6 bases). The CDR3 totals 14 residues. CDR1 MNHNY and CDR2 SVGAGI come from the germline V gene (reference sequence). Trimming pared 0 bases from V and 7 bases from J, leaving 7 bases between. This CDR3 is CASSYSTGNSPLHF. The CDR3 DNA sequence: TGTGCCAGCAGTTACTCAACAGGGAATTCACCCCTCCACTTT.

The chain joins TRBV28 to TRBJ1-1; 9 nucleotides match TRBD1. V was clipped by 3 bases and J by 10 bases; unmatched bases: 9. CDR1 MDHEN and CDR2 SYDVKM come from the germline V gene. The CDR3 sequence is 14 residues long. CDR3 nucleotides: TGTGCCAGCAGTTTGCCGGGACAGGGCCCTAGAGCTTTCTTT. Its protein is CASSLPGQGPRAFF. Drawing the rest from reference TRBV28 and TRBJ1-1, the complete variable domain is DVKVTQSSRYLVKRTGEKVFLECVQDMDHENMFWYRQDPGLGLRLIYFSYDVKMKEKGDIPEGYSVSREKKERFSLILESASTNQTSMYLCASSLPGQGPRAFFGQGTRLTVV.

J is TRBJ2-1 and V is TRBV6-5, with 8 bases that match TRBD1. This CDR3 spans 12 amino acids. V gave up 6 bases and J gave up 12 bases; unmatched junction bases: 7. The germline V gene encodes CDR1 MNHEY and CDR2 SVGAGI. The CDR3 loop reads CASRITGGRQFF. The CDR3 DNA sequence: TGTGCCAGCAGGATAACAGGGGGGCGGCAGTTCTTC.

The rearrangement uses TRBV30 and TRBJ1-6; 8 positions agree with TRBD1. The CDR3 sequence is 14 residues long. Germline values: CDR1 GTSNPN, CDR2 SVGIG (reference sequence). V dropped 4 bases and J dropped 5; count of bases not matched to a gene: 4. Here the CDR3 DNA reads TGTGCCTGGATCAGGACAGGGAATAATTCACCCCTCCACTTT. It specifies CAWIRTGNNSPLHF.

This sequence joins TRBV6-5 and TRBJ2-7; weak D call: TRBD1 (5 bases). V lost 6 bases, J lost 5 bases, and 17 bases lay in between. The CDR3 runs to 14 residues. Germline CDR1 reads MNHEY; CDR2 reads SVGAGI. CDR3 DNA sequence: TGTGCCAGCAGGGCTCTGGGGCTCGGCGACGAGCAGTACTTC. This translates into CASRALGLGDEQYF.

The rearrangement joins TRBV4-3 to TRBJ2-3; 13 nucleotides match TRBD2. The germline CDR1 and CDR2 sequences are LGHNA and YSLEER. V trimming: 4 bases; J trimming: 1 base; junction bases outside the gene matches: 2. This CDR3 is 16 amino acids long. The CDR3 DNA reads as TGCGCCAGCAGCCCCGGACTAGCGGGGGGCACAGATACGCAGTATTTT. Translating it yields CASSPGLAGGTDTQYF.

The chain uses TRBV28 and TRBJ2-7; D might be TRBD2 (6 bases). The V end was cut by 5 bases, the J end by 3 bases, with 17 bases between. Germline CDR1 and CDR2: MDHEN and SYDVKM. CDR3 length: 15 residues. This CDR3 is CASSPAGTAIYEQYF. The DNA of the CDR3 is TGTGCCAGCAGTCCGGCCGGGACTGCGATCTACGAGCAGTACTTC.

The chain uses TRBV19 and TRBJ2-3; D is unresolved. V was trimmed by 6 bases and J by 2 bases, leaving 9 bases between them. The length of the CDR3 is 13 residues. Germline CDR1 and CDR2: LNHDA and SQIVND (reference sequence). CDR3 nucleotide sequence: TGTGCCAGTAGAAACTCAAACACAGATACGCAGTATTTT. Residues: CASRNSNTDTQYF.